This T cell receptor beta chain derives from a study of cytomegalovirus exposure and HLA in healthy donors. Per germline, CDR1 SGHTA and CDR2 FQGNSA. The CDR3 has 15 amino acids. V trimming: 2 bases; J trimming: 1 base; junction bases outside the gene matches: 5. The assay was immunoSEQ multiplex PCR, and TCRdb's table has in-frame clones only and misses some. The profile covers 130,000 to 150,000 clones, with roughly nine tenths appearing a single time and about 10% taken by the ten largest. The sample was PBMCs. The TCR was taken from a woman aged 18-29 years in good health and CMV-seropositive. The chain carries TRBV7-2 and TRBJ2-7, with 7 bases fitting TRBD1. CDR3 region: CASSLPPGGSYEQYF. The DNA for the CDR3 is TGTGCCAGCAGCTTACCACCAGGGGGATCCTACGAGCAGTACTTC.